Listed below are T cell receptor beta chains from one sample, sequenced in a study of cytomegalovirus exposure and HLA in healthy donors. Using immunoSEQ multiplex PCR, the repertoire was profiled, and TCRdb retains in-frame clones only, with some absent. The sample includes 150,000 to 200,000 clones, roughly three quarters of them seen just once. Material: PBMCs. These receptors were collected from a woman aged 30 to 39 in good health and CMV-seronegative. CDR3s include the opening cysteine and the closing phenylalanine or tryptophan. D genes are given only for firm matches. Clone size is not always given. Where it is, it says once, few, many or a class for expanded clones.

D gene: -; V gene: TRBV27; J gene: TRBJ2-7; clone size: -; CDR3 protein: CASSLSLTSFYEQYF; CDR3 DNA: TGTGCCAGCAGTTTAAGCCTAACTAGTTTCTACGAGCAGTACTTC
D gene: -; V gene: TRBV18; J gene: TRBJ2-1; clone size: -; CDR3 protein: CASSPRGLSLNNEQFF; CDR3 DNA: TGTGCCAGCTCACCACGGGGACTTAGTCTCAACAATGAGCAGTTCTTC
D gene: -; V gene: TRBV2; J gene: TRBJ1-3; clone size: -; CDR3 protein: CASSEATVSGNTIYF; CDR3 DNA: TGTGCCAGCAGTGAAGCAACAGTCTCTGGAAACACCATATATTTT
D gene: -; V gene: TRBV6-1; J gene: TRBJ1-5; clone size: -; CDR3 protein: CASSENREARGYQPQHF; CDR3 DNA: TGTGCCAGCAGTGAAAATCGTGAGGCCAGGGGCTATCAGCCCCAGCATTTT
D gene: -; V gene: TRBV7-2; J gene: TRBJ2-7; clone size: once; CDR3 protein: CASVPRDNSYEQYF; CDR3 DNA: TGTGCCAGCGTCCCCCGGGACAACTCCTACGAGCAGTACTTC
D gene: -; V gene: TRBV30; J gene: TRBJ1-1; clone size: -; CDR3 protein: CAWILPRGAFF; CDR3 DNA: TGTGCCTGGATTCTACCTAGGGGAGCTTTCTTT
D gene: TRBD1; V gene: TRBV6-6; J gene: TRBJ1-4; clone size: once; CDR3 protein: CASRYGTAATNEKLFF; CDR3 DNA: TGTGCCAGCAGATATGGGACAGCTGCAACTAATGAAAAACTGTTTTTT
D gene: TRBD2; V gene: TRBV2; J gene: TRBJ2-1; clone size: -; CDR3 protein: CASRGLAGNNEQFF; CDR3 DNA: TGTGCCAGCAGAGGGCTAGCGGGTAACAATGAGCAGTTCTTC
D gene: TRBD1; V gene: TRBV29-1; J gene: TRBJ2-7; clone size: -; CDR3 protein: CSVILTGTEQYF; CDR3 DNA: TGCAGCGTGATCCTGACAGGGACCGAGCAGTACTTC
D gene: -; V gene: TRBV9; J gene: TRBJ2-7; clone size: -; CDR3 protein: CASSGGTDYEQYF; CDR3 DNA: TGTGCCAGCAGCGGCGGGACAGACTACGAGCAGTACTTC
D gene: -; V gene: TRBV6-1; J gene: TRBJ1-5; clone size: few; CDR3 protein: CASSEGGVQPQHF; CDR3 DNA: TGTGCCAGCAGCGAGGGGGGGGTTCAGCCCCAGCATTTT
D gene: TRBD2; V gene: TRBV4-2; J gene: TRBJ2-1; clone size: -; CDR3 protein: CASSQALGRGWNEQFF; CDR3 DNA: TGTGCCAGCAGCCAAGCCCTGGGGCGGGGGTGGAATGAGCAGTTCTTC
D gene: -; V gene: TRBV6-6; J gene: TRBJ2-1; clone size: -; CDR3 protein: CASSYSKSEQFF; CDR3 DNA: TGTGCCAGCAGTTACTCGAAGAGTGAGCAGTTCTTC